The present entry profiles one T cell receptor (beta chain) with its context. This record comes from a study of blood T cell repertoires in COVID-19. Study as a whole: From the United States, Italy and Spain came samples of acute and convalescent COVID-19.

Germline lookup yields CDR1 MGHRA and CDR2 YSYEKL. The CDR3 has 14 residues. V lost 0 bases to trimming and J lost 6 bases, with 11 bases between them. Authors' analysis steps: Researchers report that nucleated cell counts were estimated from reference gene primer amplification. Produced via immunoSEQ multiplex PCR; TCRdb's table is partial and in-frame only. V, J and clone size are taken as reported in that table, and D and trimming were inferred from the DNA itself. The data show roughly 290,000 clones, 90% seen once. The source of this sequence is a woman in her twenties or thirties with COVID-19, enrolled during active disease. Sequencing input: peripheral blood. The genes are TRBV4-1 and TRBJ1-2; D gene ambiguous. CDR3 coding DNA: TGCGCCAGCAGCCAAGATGGGCGGGGTGATGGCTACACCTTC. This codes for CASSQDGRGDGYTF.